This TCR beta chain stems from a study of Graves' ophthalmopathy and Graves' hyperthyroidism. Study background: Cases classed as stable hyperthyroidism had no ophthalmopathy within 18 months of follow-up. Points from the study as a whole: Sensitivity reached just under 90% and specificity roughly 82% for a 13-signature model separating ophthalmopathy from stable hyperthyroidism.

From RNA, the CDR3 regions of TCR beta chains were amplified and sequenced. HTBI-primed first-round RT-PCR preceded second-round multiplex PCR. Using its own MiXCR run on the multiplex PCR reads, TCRdb lists one record per CDR3 protein. The data show over a million distinct CDR3 sequences, with 35% to 40% seen just once and approximately 12% held by the top ten. This clonotype has just a few counts. Its target is not known. Specimen: peripheral blood or thyroid tissue (not recorded which). This clonotype was sampled from an adult man with Graves' hyperthyroidism.

The CDR3 sequence: CASSYTRDRIEETQYF. The CDR3 DNA follows: TGTGCCAGCAGTTACACTCGGGACAGGATAGAGGAGACCCAGTACTTC. V and J are TRBV6-5 and TRBJ2-5, with 8 bases that match TRBD1. V was pared by 2 bases and J by 5 bases, with 10 bases of the junction left unmatched. CDR1 MNHEY and CDR2 SVGAGI come from the germline V gene. CDR3 size: 16 residues.